This note documents a single TCR beta chain sequence. Its target is unknown. This sample was taken from a study of cytomegalovirus exposure and HLA in healthy donors. Study results and caveats: Near-uniform donor sequencing depth was presumed by presence/absence analyses.

PCR primers comprised 60 Vbeta and 13 Jbeta primers. Repertoires were generated with immunoSEQ multiplex PCR, while TCRdb's copy carries only in-frame clones and drops some. The table for this sample gives some 46,000 clones. The V segment lost 5 bases and the J segment 4 bases; nucleotides outside the gene matches: 8. The CDR3 covers 15 residues. Germline values: CDR1 SGHNT, CDR2 YENEEA. V gene TRBV11-3 combines with J gene TRBJ2-7, with 10 nucleotides matching TRBD1. The sequence came from a male donor in good health and CMV-seronegative. Source material: PBMCs. CDR3 amino acids: CASSPGQGGRYEQYF. CDR3 nucleotides: TGTGCCAGCAGCCCTGGACAGGGGGGACGGTACGAGCAGTACTTC.